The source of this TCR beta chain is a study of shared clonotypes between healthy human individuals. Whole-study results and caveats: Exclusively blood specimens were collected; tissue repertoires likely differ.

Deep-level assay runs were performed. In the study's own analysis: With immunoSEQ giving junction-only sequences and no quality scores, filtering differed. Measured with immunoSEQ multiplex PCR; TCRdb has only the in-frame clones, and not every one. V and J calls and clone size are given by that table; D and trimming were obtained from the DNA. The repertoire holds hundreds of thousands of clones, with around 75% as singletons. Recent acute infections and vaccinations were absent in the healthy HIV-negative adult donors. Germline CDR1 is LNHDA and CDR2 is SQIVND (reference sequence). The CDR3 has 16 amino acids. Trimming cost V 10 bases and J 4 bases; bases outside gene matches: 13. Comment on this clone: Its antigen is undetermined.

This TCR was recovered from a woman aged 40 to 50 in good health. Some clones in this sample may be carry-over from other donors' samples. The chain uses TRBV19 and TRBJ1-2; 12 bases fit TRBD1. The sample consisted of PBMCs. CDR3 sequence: CATGPGTGGFGYGYTF. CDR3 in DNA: TGTGCCACCGGACCCGGGACAGGGGGCTTTGGCTATGGCTACACCTTC.